Below are 16 T cell receptor beta chains sequenced from a single sample in a study of blood T cells in healthy people across ages (dated by TCRdb to between 2015 and 2017). The library relied on 5' RACE. Reads for this sample came from an Illumina HiSeq 2500. A second PCR of roughly 6 to 11 cycles was run with a J-beta primer mix and a sample-barcoded 5' primer. TCRdb itself trimmed the public reads at Q25 with fastp, ran MiXCR and retained productive beta chains. Every entry covers one CDR3 protein and lists the most common genes and DNA from its rows. The sample table contains around 750,000 distinct CDR3 sequences; only one count was recorded for about 48% of them. The ten largest clones add up to approximately 40% of the sample. Source material: blood. All receptors derive from a man older than 75 in good health.

This chain connects TRBV12-3 or TRBV12-4 to TRBJ1-5; 9 positions agree with TRBD1. There are 15 residues in the CDR3. Trimming removed 5 bases from V and 1 base from J; junction bases left unmatched: 3. The CDR3 sequence: CASSADRGSNQPQHF. As DNA, the CDR3 is TGTGCCAGCAGTGCGGACAGGGGAAGCAATCAGCCCCAGCATTTT.

The chain is built from TRBV7-2 and TRBJ2-5, with a weak D call TRBD1 (5 bases). The CDR3 is 16 amino acids. V lost 4 bases to trimming and J lost 2 bases, with 17 bases between them. Germline-derived CDR1 and CDR2 are SGHTA and FQGNSA. Written as DNA, the CDR3 is TGTGCCAGCAGCTCCCAGGGTGTGGGGATACAAGAGACCCAGTACTTC. Residues: CASSSQGVGIQETQYF.

The chain is built from TRBV2 and TRBJ2-5; D not certain. CDR3 length: 14 residues. Trimming cost V 4 bases and J 2 bases, with 11 bases left between them. Germline V gene lookup returns CDR1 SNHLY and CDR2 FYNNEI. The CDR3 DNA reads as TGTGCCAGCAGTGCCCGGAGAAGTCAAGAGACCCAGTACTTC. Translation: CASSARRSQETQYF. Looking up the rest from reference TRBV2 and TRBJ2-5 gives the full variable domain: EPEVTQTPSHQVTQMGQEVILRCVPISNHLYFYWYRQILGQKVEFLVSFYNNEISEKSEIFDDQFSVERPDGSNFTLKIRSTKLEDSAMYFCASSARRSQETQYFGPGTRLLVL.

The chain carries TRBV5-1 and TRBJ2-1; 7 bases align to TRBD2. This CDR3 spans 16 amino acids. Germline-derived CDR1 and CDR2 are SGHRS and YFSETQ. The V gene end was trimmed by 4 bases and the J gene end by 6 bases; junction bases not matched to a gene: 13. In DNA form, the CDR3 reads TGCGCCAGCAGCGCAAGTCTTCGGACTAGAGGCAATGAGCAGTTCTTC. Amino acids: CASSASLRTRGNEQFF. The complete variable domain, with remaining parts taken from reference TRBV5-1 and TRBJ2-1, reads KAGVTQTPRYLIKTRGQQVTLSCSPISGHRSVSWYQQTPGQGLQFLFEYFSETQRNKGNFPGRFSGRQFSNSRSEMNVSTLELGDSALYLCASSASLRTRGNEQFFGPGTRLTVL.

This clonotype turned up a few times. Compared with germline, one end of the junction differs, possibly owing to a read error. The chain links TRBV7-7 to TRBJ1-4; the match to TRBD1 covers 7 bases. CDR1 is SSHAT and CDR2 is FNYEAQ in the germline V gene (reference sequence). The CDR3 contains 15 residues. Here the CDR3 reads CASSRGGQGDEKLFF. In nucleotides, the CDR3 is TGTGCTAGCAGCCGCGGTGGGCAGGGGGATGAAAAACTGTTTTTT. Together with reference TRBV7-7 and TRBJ1-4, the CDR3 gives the full variable domain: GAGVSQSPRYKVTKRGQDVTLRCDPISSHATLYWYQQALGQGPEFLTYFNYEAQPDKSGLPSDRFSAERPEGSISTLTIQRTEQRDSAMYRCASSRGGQGDEKLFFGSGTQLSVL.

This clonotype came up a few times. This chain joins TRBV28 and TRBJ2-3; D not resolved. Trimming left V 6 bases short and J 4 bases short, with 11 bases between. The germline V gene has CDR1 MDHEN and CDR2 SYDVKM. CDR3 length: 13 amino acids. CDR3 DNA: TGTGCCAGCAGACCCCCATTCGCAGATACGCAGTATTTT. Amino acids: CASRPPFADTQYF.

The chain couples TRBV20-1 to TRBJ2-3, with 8 bases fitting TRBD2. The CDR3 length is 13 residues. The V gene end was trimmed by 6 bases and the J gene end by 6 bases; junction bases not matched to a gene: 8. Germline values: CDR1 DFQATT, CDR2 SNEGSKA (reference sequence). Here the CDR3 reads CSAPGGPRDTQYF. CDR3 bases: TGCAGTGCCCCGGGAGGGCCTCGTGATACGCAGTATTTT.

This chain links TRBV6-2 or TRBV6-3 with TRBJ2-7, with unresolved D. CDR3 length: 11 residues. The germline gives CDR1 MNHEY, CDR2 SVGEGT. V lost 10 bases, J lost 5 bases, and 12 bases lay in between. The CDR3 is CAILELHEQYF. The CDR3 DNA reads as TGTGCCATCCTAGAGCTACACGAGCAGTACTTC.

On this clonotype itself: A single base separates this from a much larger clone, so it may be a read error. The V and J genes are TRBV7-2 and TRBJ2-4; either TRBD1 or TRBD2 may fit D (5 bases each). V lost 0 bases and J 6 bases, leaving 12 bases between the germline ends. Per germline, CDR1 SGHTA and CDR2 FQGNSA. The CDR3 is 15 amino acids. In nucleotides, the CDR3 is TGTGCCAGCAGCTTAGCCCGGGGCGTGAGAAACATTCAGTACTTC. Its protein is CASSLARGVRNIQYF.

J is TRBJ1-4 and V is TRBV2; a weak D match, TRBD1 (5 bases). Germline V gene data show CDR1 as SNHLY and CDR2 as FYNNEI. There are 15 residues in the CDR3. Trimming cost V 4 bases and J 4 bases, with 13 bases left between them. Here the CDR3 DNA reads TGTGCCAGCAGTGCGGGGGTACACAGTAATGAAAAACTGTTTTTT. Protein product: CASSAGVHSNEKLFF.

J is TRBJ2-4 and V is TRBV2, with D possibly matching TRBD1 (5 bases). CDR1 is SNHLY and CDR2 is FYNNEI in the germline V gene. The CDR3 sequence is 13 residues long. Between the trimmed V and J ends, which lost 6 bases and 6 bases, there was a span of 12 bases. CDR3 DNA sequence: TGTGCCAGCAGAAGAGACAGTGGAAACATTCAGTACTTC. Translating it yields CASRRDSGNIQYF.

The chain links TRBV2 to TRBJ2-5; 7 positions agree with TRBD1. The J call may be in error: the DNA end matches TRBJ2-7 better. This CDR3 is built from 14 residues. From germline, CDR1 is SNHLY and CDR2 FYNNEI. The DNA for the CDR3 is TGTGCCAGCAGTCAGGCAGGGGGAGCCTACGAGCAGTACTTC. Translation: CASSQAGGAYEQYF.

This clonotype was counted between two and nine times. The CDR3 reads CASSEALWGPGDTEAFF. Here the CDR3 DNA reads TGTGCCAGCAGTGAAGCCCTATGGGGTCCGGGGGACACTGAAGCTTTCTTT. The chain combines TRBV6-1 with TRBJ1-1; D may be TRBD1 (5 bases). The V gene lost 0 bases and the J gene lost 3 bases, with 17 bases spanning the gap. The CDR3 contains 17 residues. Germline V CDR1 and CDR2: MNHNS, SASEGT.

This clonotype has more than one count but fewer than ten. The V gene is TRBV5-4, the J gene TRBJ2-3, with TRBD2 matching over 10 bases. The germline gives CDR1 SGHNT, CDR2 YYREEE (reference sequence). V shed 0 bases, J shed 4 bases, and the junction held 5 bases outside the gene matches. The CDR3 has 16 residues. CDR3 nucleotides: TGTGCCAGCAGCTTGGGACTAGCGGGTGGGCCAGATACGCAGTATTTT. It is translated as CASSLGLAGGPDTQYF.

The chain is built from TRBV7-2 and TRBJ2-1; D ambiguous. V was trimmed by 10 bases and J by 0 bases, leaving 16 bases between them. The CDR3 extends over 15 amino acids. Germline CDR1 SGHTA, CDR2 FQGNSA. This chain's CDR3 is CAIDEGRVSYNEQFF. For the CDR3, the DNA is TGTGCCATCGACGAAGGCAGAGTCTCCTACAATGAGCAGTTCTTC.

V gene TRBV9 combines with J gene TRBJ2-5; D is perhaps TRBD2 (6 bases). Trimming removed 0 bases from V and 2 bases from J, with 14 bases in between. The CDR3 contains 16 residues. Germline V CDR1 and CDR2: SGDLS, YYNGEE. The DNA for the CDR3 is TGTGCCAGCAGCGTAGATGAGGGAGGTTGGCAAGAGACCCAGTACTTC. As protein: CASSVDEGGWQETQYF. Full variable domain (rest looked up from reference TRBV9 and TRBJ2-5): DSGVTQTPKHLITATGQRVTLRCSPRSGDLSVYWYQQSLDQGLQFLIQYYNGEERAKGNILERFSAQQFPDLHSELNLSSLELGDSALYFCASSVDEGGWQETQYFGPGTRLLVL.